The rows below give T cell receptor beta chains drawn from one sample of a study of blood T cell repertoires in COVID-19. TCRdb keeps only in-frame clones here, not all; method: immunoSEQ multiplex PCR. The table records roughly 250,000 clones, approximately 91% of them present only once. Sample: peripheral blood. Receptor source: a person under 30 with COVID-19, enrolled during active disease. Each CDR3 is given with its conserved first and last residue. D genes are given only for firm matches. Rows give clone size only sometimes, using once, few, many, or a class for an expanded clone.

j_call | d_call | cdr3_length | v_call | clone_size | cdr3_nt | cdr3_aa
TRBJ2-7 | TRBD2 | 15 | TRBV5-1 | once | TGCGCCAGCAGCTTAGGACTAGCGGACACCTACGAGCAGTACTTC | CASSLGLADTYEQYF
TRBJ2-5 | - | 14 | TRBV10-3 | - | TGTGCCATCAGTGAGTCCCAGGGAAAAGAGACCCAGTACTTC | CAISESQGKETQYF
TRBJ1-1 | - | 15 | TRBV5-1 | - | TGCGCCAGCAGCCTTCACGGACAACTGAACACTGAAGCTTTCTTT | CASSLHGQLNTEAFF
TRBJ1-2 | - | 14 | TRBV6-5 | - | TGTGCCAGCAGTTTCCTCGGGATCGGGCACGGCTACACCTTC | CASSFLGIGHGYTF
TRBJ2-2 | TRBD1 | 13 | TRBV29-1 | once | TGCAGCGTTAGGTCAGGGGGCCCCGGGGAGCTGTTTTTT | CSVRSGGPGELFF
TRBJ2-1 | - | 16 | TRBV18 | - | TGTGCCAGCTCACCAATCCCTTCTAGTGTGGGCAATGAGCAGTTCTTC | CASSPIPSSVGNEQFF
TRBJ1-5 | TRBD1 | 14 | TRBV7-9 | - | TGTGCCAGCAGCACCGGACAGGGGTGGCAGCCCCAGCATTTT | CASSTGQGWQPQHF
TRBJ2-1 | TRBD2 | 14 | TRBV10-3 | - | TGTGCCATCAGTGTAGCGGGGGGTCCCAATGAGCAGTTCTTC | CAISVAGGPNEQFF
TRBJ1-4 | - | 13 | TRBV13 | - | TGTGCCAGCAGCGAGCCGGAGAAAGAAAAACTGTTTTTT | CASSEPEKEKLFF
TRBJ2-5 | - | 12 | TRBV5-1 | - | TGCGCCACAGTCAGTCCGCAAGAGACCCAGTACTTC | CATVSPQETQYF
TRBJ2-3 | - | 15 | TRBV9 | - | TGTGCCAGCAGCCCGTCCGGGGGTTTCACAGATACGCAGTATTTT | CASSPSGGFTDTQYF
TRBJ1-2 | - | 13 | TRBV9 | - | TGTGCCAGCAGCGTGACAGGCCAGAACGGCTACACCTTC | CASSVTGQNGYTF
TRBJ2-1 | - | 13 | TRBV4-3 | - | TGCGCCAGCAGCCAAGGACTAGATAATGAGCAGTTCTTC | CASSQGLDNEQFF
TRBJ1-2 | - | 14 | TRBV24-1 | - | TGTGCCACCAGTCCGCAGACAGCCGCTCGGGGCTACACCTTC | CATSPQTAARGYTF
TRBJ2-7 | TRBD2 | 15 | TRBV4-2 | - | TGTGCCAGCAGCCAAGATCCTCGGGGGGGGCTCGAGCAGTACTTC | CASSQDPRGGLEQYF
TRBJ1-2 | - | 13 | TRBV15 | - | TGTGCCACCAGCAGAGAACAGCACTATGGCTACACCTTC | CATSREQHYGYTF